This TCR beta chain was sequenced during a study of response to subunit inactivated influenza vaccine. In TCRdb, the RT-PCR reads were re-called with MiXCR into one record per CDR3 protein. The table has about 570,000 distinct CDR3 sequences, about 11% seen once. CDR1 and CDR2 from the germline V gene are SNHLY and FYNNEI. This CDR3 is 16 amino acids long. V dropped 5 bases and J dropped 0 bases, with 14 bases sitting between them. These data also formed part of another study, on T cells expressing NK-cell markers. From that report: TCR beta cDNA was made by 5'RACE template switching with UMIs. Among eight sequenced donors, seven carried HCMV seropositivity while one was seronegative.

The rearrangement links TRBV2 to TRBJ2-4; D may match TRBD1 or TRBD2 (5 bases each). Sequenced here: PBMCs from blood, sampled on the day of vaccination. The origin of this receptor is a middle-aged man who received an inactivated influenza vaccine. CDR3 sequence reads: CASSSRDGLAKNIQYF. The CDR3 DNA reads TGTGCCAGCAGTAGCCGGGACGGATTAGCCAAAAACATTCAGTACTTC.